The T cell receptor (beta chain) described here comes from a study of blood T cell repertoires in COVID-19. Study as a whole: COVID-19 samples, acute and convalescent, were from the United States, Italy and Spain. T cells, B-cell-depleted T cells, or PBMCs supplied cDNA or gDNA.

Authors' processing steps: Counts of nucleated cells, estimated from reference gene primer amplification, were obtained. The protocol was immunoSEQ multiplex PCR, while the TCRdb copy is restricted to in-frame clones and leaves out a portion. Clone size and V and J calls were adopted from that table, with D and trimming inferred from the DNA. The data show more than 85,000 clones, 80% to 90% seen once. The clonotype was recovered from a human donor in a cohort sampled during active COVID-19. The sample taken for sequencing was peripheral blood.

This CDR3 is CASSPGGGTGELFF. The CDR3 nucleotides read TGTGCCAGCTCACCCGGCGGGGGCACCGGGGAGCTGTTTTTT. The chain recombines TRBV18 with TRBJ2-2; 7 bases are a match to TRBD2. The CDR3 extends over 14 amino acids. Losses at the gene ends were 3 bases for V and 4 bases for J; bases not matched to a gene: 2. Per germline, CDR1 KGHSH and CDR2 LQKENI.